Listed below are T cell receptor beta chains from one sample, sequenced in a study of high-grade serous ovarian cancer treatment subgroups. Using immunoSEQ multiplex PCR, the repertoire was profiled, and TCRdb retains in-frame clones only, with some absent. Of about 18,000 clones detected, roughly four fifths appear once; the ten largest clones hold approximately 6.9%. Sequencing was carried out using tumor tissue. These receptors all come from a human donor with high-grade serous ovarian cancer. Each CDR3 is given with its conserved first and last residue. A D gene is named only where the DNA matches it firmly. Size values are once, few and many counts, or a class for expanded clones, and some rows have none.

d_call: -; j_call: TRBJ2-7; v_call: TRBV29-1; clone_size: -; cdr3_aa: CSVSGVQSSYEQYF; cdr3_nt: TGCAGCGTTTCAGGAGTACAGAGCTCCTACGAGCAGTACTTC
d_call: -; j_call: TRBJ1-2; v_call: TRBV6-5; clone_size: -; cdr3_aa: CASSKTANYGYTF; cdr3_nt: TGTGCCAGCAGCAAGACTGCCAACTATGGCTACACCTTC
d_call: -; j_call: TRBJ2-5; v_call: TRBV7-2; clone_size: -; cdr3_aa: CASSFNGFQETQYF; cdr3_nt: TGTGCCAGCAGCTTCAACGGATTCCAAGAGACCCAGTACTTC
d_call: -; j_call: TRBJ1-5; v_call: TRBV11-3; clone_size: few; cdr3_aa: CASSLDHVYNQPQHF; cdr3_nt: TGTGCCAGCAGCTTAGATCACGTGTACAATCAGCCCCAGCATTTT
d_call: -; j_call: TRBJ1-1; v_call: TRBV7-6; clone_size: -; cdr3_aa: CASSLGQGPLNTEAFF; cdr3_nt: TGTGCCAGCAGCTTAGGGCAGGGGCCCTTGAACACTGAAGCTTTCTTT
d_call: TRBD1; j_call: TRBJ2-1; v_call: TRBV7-3; clone_size: -; cdr3_aa: CASSPGQGSSYNEQFF; cdr3_nt: TGTGCCAGCAGCCCCGGACAGGGCAGCTCCTACAATGAGCAGTTCTTC
d_call: TRBD1; j_call: TRBJ2-2; v_call: TRBV7-9; clone_size: few; cdr3_aa: CASSSPGQDNTGELFF; cdr3_nt: TGTGCCAGCAGCTCACCGGGACAGGATAACACCGGGGAGCTGTTTTTT
d_call: -; j_call: TRBJ2-1; v_call: TRBV5-4; clone_size: few; cdr3_aa: CASSLESDLYDEQFF; cdr3_nt: TGTGCCAGCAGCTTGGAAAGCGACCTGTACGATGAGCAGTTCTTC
d_call: TRBD1; j_call: TRBJ2-3; v_call: TRBV29-1; clone_size: -; cdr3_aa: CSVLQGNTDTQYF; cdr3_nt: TGCAGCGTATTACAGGGGAACACAGATACGCAGTATTTT
d_call: TRBD2; j_call: TRBJ2-5; v_call: TRBV4-3; clone_size: -; cdr3_aa: CASSQGLAGGPLEETQYF; cdr3_nt: TGCGCCAGCAGCCAGGGACTAGCGGGAGGGCCCCTTGAAGAGACCCAGTACTTC
d_call: -; j_call: TRBJ1-1; v_call: TRBV7-2; clone_size: few; cdr3_aa: CASSLGAGAGGTEAFF; cdr3_nt: TGTGCCAGCAGCTTAGGGGCAGGGGCTGGAGGCACTGAAGCTTTCTTT
d_call: TRBD1; j_call: TRBJ2-3; v_call: TRBV18; clone_size: -; cdr3_aa: CASSLGQGLGDTQYF; cdr3_nt: TGTGCCAGCTCATTGGGACAGGGGTTAGGAGATACGCAGTATTTT
d_call: TRBD1; j_call: TRBJ2-2; v_call: TRBV5-1; clone_size: once; cdr3_aa: CASSRDRERELFF; cdr3_nt: TGCGCCAGCAGCCGGGACAGGGAGAGGGAGCTGTTTTTT
d_call: -; j_call: TRBJ1-3; v_call: TRBV11-2; clone_size: once; cdr3_aa: CASRSGNTIYF; cdr3_nt: TGTGCCAGCAGGAGTGGAAACACCATATATTTT
d_call: -; j_call: TRBJ2-5; v_call: TRBV18; clone_size: -; cdr3_aa: CASSPGVETQYF; cdr3_nt: TGTGCCAGCTCACCAGGGGTCGAGACCCAGTACTTC
d_call: -; j_call: TRBJ2-2; v_call: TRBV7-2; clone_size: -; cdr3_aa: CAGSRQRATGELFF; cdr3_nt: TGTGCCGGCTCTAGGCAGCGGGCCACCGGGGAGCTGTTTTTT
d_call: -; j_call: TRBJ2-7; v_call: TRBV27; clone_size: -; cdr3_aa: CASSLGLSDEQYF; cdr3_nt: TGTGCCAGCAGTTTAGGCCTAAGCGACGAGCAGTACTTC
d_call: -; j_call: TRBJ1-1; v_call: TRBV27; clone_size: -; cdr3_aa: CASSLYTIGTEAFF; cdr3_nt: TGTGCCAGCAGTTTATATACCATCGGGACTGAAGCTTTTTTT
d_call: -; j_call: TRBJ1-1; v_call: TRBV7-9; clone_size: -; cdr3_aa: CASRYMTGGTEAFF; cdr3_nt: TGTGCCAGCAGGTATATGACCGGGGGCACTGAAGCTTTCTTT
d_call: -; j_call: TRBJ2-5; v_call: TRBV13; clone_size: -; cdr3_aa: CASSSTQETQYF; cdr3_nt: TGTGCCAGCAGCTCCACCCAAGAGACCCAGTACTTC
d_call: -; j_call: TRBJ2-5; v_call: TRBV19; clone_size: -; cdr3_aa: CASKGGRFWETQYF; cdr3_nt: TGTGCCAGTAAAGGGGGAAGGTTCTGGGAGACCCAGTACTTC
d_call: -; j_call: TRBJ2-1; v_call: TRBV2; clone_size: once; cdr3_aa: CASSRDGGNEQFF; cdr3_nt: TGTGCCAGCAGTCGGGACGGGGGCAATGAGCAGTTCTTC
d_call: -; j_call: TRBJ2-5; v_call: TRBV7-2; clone_size: -; cdr3_aa: CASSLVYSQETQYF; cdr3_nt: TGTGCCAGCAGCTTAGTTTACTCCCAAGAGACCCAGTACTTC
d_call: -; j_call: TRBJ1-1; v_call: TRBV7-3; clone_size: -; cdr3_aa: CASSSGGQNTEAFF; cdr3_nt: TGTGCCAGCTCCTCCGGGGGGCAGAACACTGAAGCTTTCTTT
d_call: TRBD2; j_call: TRBJ2-2; v_call: TRBV4-3; clone_size: -; cdr3_aa: CASSHLAGSNTGELFF; cdr3_nt: TGCGCCAGCAGCCACCTAGCGGGATCGAACACCGGGGAGCTGTTTTTT
d_call: -; j_call: TRBJ1-5; v_call: TRBV2; clone_size: -; cdr3_aa: CASSLGEEPQHF; cdr3_nt: TGTGCCAGCAGTTTGGGGGAAGAACCCCAGCATTTT
d_call: TRBD1; j_call: TRBJ1-2; v_call: TRBV6-6; clone_size: -; cdr3_aa: CASSYSQGAFYGYTF; cdr3_nt: TGTGCCAGCAGTTACTCACAGGGGGCCTTCTATGGCTACACCTTC
d_call: -; j_call: TRBJ1-4; v_call: TRBV27; clone_size: -; cdr3_aa: CASSLMGSTNEKLFF; cdr3_nt: TGTGCCAGCAGTCTTATGGGTTCGACTAATGAAAAACTGTTTTTT